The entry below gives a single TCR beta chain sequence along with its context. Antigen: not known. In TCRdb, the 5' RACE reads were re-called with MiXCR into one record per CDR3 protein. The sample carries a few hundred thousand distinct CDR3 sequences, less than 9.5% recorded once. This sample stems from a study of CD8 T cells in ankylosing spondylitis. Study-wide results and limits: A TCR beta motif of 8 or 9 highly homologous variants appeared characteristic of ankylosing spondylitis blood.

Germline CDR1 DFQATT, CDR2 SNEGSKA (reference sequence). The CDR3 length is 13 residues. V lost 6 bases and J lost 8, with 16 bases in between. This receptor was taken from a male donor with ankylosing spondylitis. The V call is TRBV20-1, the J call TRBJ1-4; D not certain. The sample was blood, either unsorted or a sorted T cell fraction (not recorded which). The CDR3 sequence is CSATGPVGEKLFF. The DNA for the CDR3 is TGCAGTGCCACGGGTCCTGTGGGGGAAAAACTGTTTTTT.